These T cell receptor beta chains were read from a single sample in a study of blood T cell repertoires in COVID-19. Measured with immunoSEQ multiplex PCR; TCRdb has only the in-frame clones, and not every one. This sample yields about 310,000 clones, of which 80% to 90% are seen a single time; approximately 9% belongs to the top ten. Sequencing was done on a sample of PBMCs or T cells enriched from blood (not recorded which). These receptor sequences come from a woman younger than 35 who had recovered from COVID-19. The CDR3 runs from the conserved cysteine through the conserved F or W. The D gene is left open where the match is weak. For some rows the clone size is stated as once, few or many, or as a class when expanded; others skip it.

j_call | d_call | clone_size | v_call | cdr3_nt | cdr3_aa
TRBJ2-1 | TRBD2 | NA | TRBV14 | TGTGCCAGCAGCCAAGAAAGTGGATCTAGCGGGAGGGGGAATGAGCAGTTCTTC | CASSQESGSSGRGNEQFF
TRBJ2-1 | TRBD1 | NA | TRBV19 | TGTGCCAGTAGTATAACTTCCTGGAGGGGGGGACAGGGGATCGGTGAGCAGTTCTTC | CASSITSWRGGQGIGEQFF
TRBJ1-2 | TRBD1 | NA | TRBV24-1 | TGTGCCACCAGTGAACACCCGACAGGGCGGAATGGCTACACCTTC | CATSEHPTGRNGYTF
TRBJ2-3 | TRBD2 | NA | TRBV7-3 | TGTGCCAGCAGCTCCGTCGGGACTAGGTATTCCACAGATACGCAGTATTTT | CASSSVGTRYSTDTQYF
TRBJ2-7 | TRBD2 | NA | TRBV28 | TGTGCCAGCAGTTTGAGGGGTCAGGGAGGGCCAGGGCAGTACTTC | CASSLRGQGGPGQYF
TRBJ2-1 | NA | NA | TRBV10-3 | TGTGCCATCAGTGAGTCGTCGGCCAGCGGGGACAACAATGAGCAGTTCTTC | CAISESSASGDNNEQFF
TRBJ1-1 | TRBD1 | NA | TRBV9 | TGTGCCAGCAGCGAGGCAGGGGGCGAGCGGACTGAAGCTTTCTTT | CASSEAGGERTEAFF
TRBJ2-2 | NA | few | TRBV14 | TGTGCCAGCAGCCAGCGGTACACGAACACCGGGGAGCTGTTTTTT | CASSQRYTNTGELFF
TRBJ1-1 | TRBD1 | NA | TRBV5-4 | TGTGCCAGCAGCCCCCGGACAGGTAGAAACACTGAAGCTTTCTTT | CASSPRTGRNTEAFF
TRBJ2-7 | TRBD2 | NA | TRBV5-1 | TGCGCCAGCAGCTGGGGGGGTTCCACCTACGAGCAGTACTTC | CASSWGGSTYEQYF
TRBJ1-2 | NA | NA | TRBV9 | TGTGCCAGCAGCGTAGGTAGCAGAGGGAACGGGGTTGGTGGCTACACCTTC | CASSVGSRGNGVGGYTF
TRBJ1-1 | NA | NA | TRBV5-5 | TGTGCCAGCAGCTTGGCCCTCAGACAGGCGATGAACACTGAAGCTTTCTTT | CASSLALRQAMNTEAFF
TRBJ1-6 | NA | NA | TRBV7-3 | TGTGCCAGCAGCTTAATCTCCGATTCACCCCTCCACTTT | CASSLISDSPLHF
TRBJ2-7 | TRBD1 | NA | TRBV19 | TGTGCCAGTAGTATGCGGACAGGGATTTTCGAGCAGTACTTC | CASSMRTGIFEQYF
TRBJ2-5 | NA | once | TRBV7-3 | TGTGCCAGCAGCTTCGGGCGGGGAGAGACCCAGTACTTC | CASSFGRGETQYF
TRBJ1-2 | NA | few | TRBV6-5 | TGTGCCAGCAGTACACCGGCCGACAGTCGAGAGACCTTC | CASSTPADSRETF
TRBJ1-3 | NA | NA | TRBV4-2 | TGTGCCAGCAGCCAAGATGTCGGCAGGGCCGGCTCTGGAAACACCATATATTTT | CASSQDVGRAGSGNTIYF
TRBJ2-7 | TRBD1 | NA | TRBV7-9 | TGTGCCAGCAGAGTCGGACAGGGCGCCGAGCAGTACTTC | CASRVGQGAEQYF
TRBJ2-1 | TRBD1 | once | TRBV20-1 | TGCAGTGCTAGTGACAGGGCTTACCGTAATGAGCAGTTCTTC | CSASDRAYRNEQFF
TRBJ2-7 | TRBD1 | NA | TRBV28 | TGTGCCAGCAGTTTCGGGACAGGGGGCTCCTACGAGCAGTACTTC | CASSFGTGGSYEQYF
TRBJ2-1 | NA | NA | TRBV7-9 | TGTGCCAGCAGCAACAGGGACTCCTACAATGAGCAGTTCTTC | CASSNRDSYNEQFF
TRBJ1-6 | NA | NA | TRBV7-9 | TGTGCCAGCAGCTTAGGTAACAGCTATAATTCACCCCTCCACTTT | CASSLGNSYNSPLHF
TRBJ2-7 | TRBD2 | NA | TRBV2 | TGTGCCAGCCGCAAAGGACTAGCGGGGGGCCGATTGTCCGATATGGATCGCTACGAGCAGTACTTC | CASRKGLAGGRLSDMDRYEQYF
TRBJ2-7 | NA | NA | TRBV11-1 | TGTGCCAGCGGTTTTGGGCAGAACTCCTACGAGCAGTACTTC | CASGFGQNSYEQYF
TRBJ2-5 | NA | few | TRBV4-2 | TGTGCCAGCAGCCAAGTGACGAGGAACGGCAGGGGTCGCGGAGAGACCCAGTACTTC | CASSQVTRNGRGRGETQYF
TRBJ1-4 | NA | many | TRBV4-3 | TGCGCCAGCAGCCAAGTAGGAGGGAATAATGAAAAACTGTTTTTT | CASSQVGGNNEKLFF
TRBJ2-1 | TRBD2 | NA | TRBV15 | TGTGCCACCGACCCGGGACTAGCTGGCAATGAGCAGTTCTTC | CATDPGLAGNEQFF
TRBJ2-1 | TRBD2 | few | TRBV11-1 | TGTGCCAGCAGCCTTGGGACTAACAATGAGCAGTTCTTC | CASSLGTNNEQFF
TRBJ1-3 | NA | NA | TRBV28 | TGTGCCAGCAGTGAAAGGAGGCTCTCTGGAAACACCATATATTTT | CASSERRLSGNTIYF
TRBJ2-5 | TRBD2 | NA | TRBV15 | TGTGCCACCAGCAGGGGGGGGAACCAAGAGACCCAGTACTTC | CATSRGGNQETQYF
TRBJ2-1 | TRBD2 | once | TRBV19 | TGTGCCAGTAGTATTAGCGGGTCCAATATCAATGAGCAGTTCTTC | CASSISGSNINEQFF
TRBJ2-5 | NA | once | TRBV6-2/TRBV6-3 | TGTGCCAGCAGTTACGCGGCCCAACACATGGAGACCCAGTACTTC | CASSYAAQHMETQYF
TRBJ2-1 | NA | NA | TRBV4-3 | TGCGCCAGCAGCCAAGATCCCCGGGACATGGGAAATGAGCAGTTCTTC | CASSQDPRDMGNEQFF
TRBJ1-2 | TRBD1 | NA | TRBV13 | TGTGCCAGCAGCCTCAACCCCGGCAGGGGGAAGGATGGCTACACCTTC | CASSLNPGRGKDGYTF
TRBJ2-2 | NA | NA | TRBV7-9 | TGTGCCAGCAGCTGGGGGGTCGCGGGGGAGCTGTTTTTT | CASSWGVAGELFF
TRBJ2-1 | NA | NA | TRBV5-1 | TGCGCCAGCATGGTAAGGTTGGGGCACAATGAGCAGTTCTTC | CASMVRLGHNEQFF
TRBJ1-1 | NA | NA | TRBV7-2 | TGTGCCAGCAGCTTCCCGGGGTTGAACACTGAAGCTTTCTTT | CASSFPGLNTEAFF
TRBJ1-1 | NA | NA | TRBV10-3 | TGTGCCATCAGTGGGGAGGGGTCGATCACTGAAGCTTTCTTT | CAISGEGSITEAFF
TRBJ1-5 | NA | few | TRBV27 | TGTGCCAGCAGTTTCCAGGGGCTTGATTGGCCCCAGCATTTT | CASSFQGLDWPQHF
TRBJ1-2 | NA | NA | TRBV7-9 | TGTGCCAGCAGCCCTTCAGGGCTCGAAGGCTACACCTTC | CASSPSGLEGYTF
TRBJ1-5 | NA | NA | TRBV5-8 | TGTGCCAGCAGCCCCCCCAATCGAGCCCAGCATTTT | CASSPPNRAQHF
TRBJ2-7 | NA | NA | TRBV3-1/TRBV3-2 | TGTGCCAGCAGCCAAGGACACCCCTACGAGCAGTACTTC | CASSQGHPYEQYF
TRBJ1-5 | NA | NA | TRBV12-3/TRBV12-4 | TGTGCCAGCACAGGGTACAATCAGCCCCAGCATTTT | CASTGYNQPQHF
TRBJ1-1 | NA | NA | TRBV28 | TGTGCCAGCACCTCATTCGGGAGGCGCCGTGAAGCTTTCTTT | CASTSFGRRREAFF
TRBJ1-1 | TRBD1 | NA | TRBV9 | TGTGCCAGCAGCCCAGACTGGACAGGGGGCCCGCACACTGAAGCTTTCTTT | CASSPDWTGGPHTEAFF
TRBJ1-2 | NA | once | TRBV7-9 | TGTGCCAGCAGCTTAGGCCTAGGGGATGTTAACAGGCCCCACTATGGCTACACCTTC | CASSLGLGDVNRPHYGYTF
TRBJ2-5 | NA | NA | TRBV5-1 | TGCGCCAGCAGCTTGGACTCGGTCGAGACCCAGTACTTC | CASSLDSVETQYF
TRBJ1-1 | TRBD1 | NA | TRBV5-1 | TGCGCCAGCAGCCCAAGGACAGGAATCGGCGTAAACACTGAAGCTTTCTTT | CASSPRTGIGVNTEAFF
TRBJ1-5 | NA | once | TRBV28 | TGTGCCAGCACCGATCTTCGGGGGGACTATCAGCCCCAGCATTTT | CASTDLRGDYQPQHF
TRBJ1-1 | NA | few | TRBV6-2/TRBV6-3 | TGTGCCAGCAGTTACGGCAGGGAGGTTAACACTGAAGCTTTCTTT | CASSYGREVNTEAFF
TRBJ2-1 | NA | once | TRBV29-1 | TGCAGCGTTGAAGGTAGCCGGGATAGCCCTTACAATGAGCAGTTCTTC | CSVEGSRDSPYNEQFF
TRBJ2-1 | TRBD2 | NA | TRBV18 | TGTGCCAGCTCACCGCCCGAGACAGGCGGGGGGGACAATGAGCAGTTCTTC | CASSPPETGGGDNEQFF
TRBJ2-1 | TRBD2 | once | TRBV27 | TGTGCCAGCAGTATATTTGATGTCTGGACTAGCGGGGACAATGAGCAGTTCTTC | CASSIFDVWTSGDNEQFF
TRBJ1-1 | NA | once | TRBV5-1 | TGCGCCAGCAGCTTGGAGGCCACTGCGGACACTGAAGCTTTCTTT | CASSLEATADTEAFF
TRBJ1-1 | NA | NA | TRBV27 | TGTGCCAGCAGTTTAACTGTGAACACTGAAGCTTTCTTT | CASSLTVNTEAFF
TRBJ1-6 | NA | NA | TRBV21-1 | TGTGCCAGCAGCAAAGCCCGCGACAGCGACCATGGCCACATGAATTCACCCCTCCACTTT | CASSKARDSDHGHMNSPLHF
TRBJ2-3 | TRBD2 | once | TRBV5-6 | TGTGCCAGCAGCCTAAGTTCGGGACTAGCGGGAGCTAGCACAGATACGCAGTATTTT | CASSLSSGLAGASTDTQYF
TRBJ2-5 | NA | NA | TRBV28 | TGTGCCAGCACCACGGGGGTGGGCCAAGAGACCCAGTACTTC | CASTTGVGQETQYF